One sample yielded the 31 T cell receptor beta chains listed below, sequenced in a study of cytomegalovirus exposure and HLA in healthy donors. The PCR had 60 Vbeta and 13 Jbeta primers. Sequencing used immunoSEQ multiplex PCR; TCRdb keeps in-frame clones, though not all of them. The sample yields roughly 230,000 clones, about nine tenths seen once. The sequenced material came from PBMCs. These receptors came from a girl aged 2 to 10 in good health and CMV-seronegative.

The CDR3 spells CASSLVIGGFRNEQFF. The CDR3 coding sequence is TGCGCCAGCAGCTTGGTTATTGGGGGGTTCAGGAATGAGCAGTTCTTC. The chain is built from TRBV5-1 and TRBJ2-1, with D perhaps TRBD2 (6 bases). V was clipped by 0 bases and J by 7 bases, with 17 bases between them. CDR1 and CDR2 from the germline V gene are SGHRS and YFSETQ. The CDR3 contains 16 residues. Supplemented by reference TRBV5-1 and TRBJ2-1, the full variable domain reads KAGVTQTPRYLIKTRGQQVTLSCSPISGHRSVSWYQQTPGQGLQFLFEYFSETQRNKGNFPGRFSGRQFSNSRSEMNVSTLELGDSALYLCASSLVIGGFRNEQFFGPGTRLTVL.

This chain connects TRBV15 to TRBJ1-1, with D possibly being TRBD1 (6 bases). The germline V and J ends were trimmed by 2 bases and 6 bases, with 16 bases remaining between them. The CDR3 length is 15 residues. Germline V gives CDR1 LNHNV, CDR2 YYDKDF (reference sequence). The CDR3 nucleotides are TGTGCCACCAGCAGACCGGGACAAAGAGATCCTGAAGCTTTCTTT. This sequence encodes CATSRPGQRDPEAFF.

The chain couples TRBV30 to TRBJ1-2; D remains unclear. Looked up from germline, CDR1 is GTSNPN and CDR2 is SVGIG (reference sequence). V lost 5 bases and J lost 4, with 17 bases in between. The CDR3 has 14 amino acids. The CDR3 spells CAWAEPQRGYGYTF. CDR3 sequence (DNA): TGTGCCTGGGCTGAACCCCAGCGGGGCTATGGCTACACCTTC.

The chain has TRBV5-6 and TRBJ1-2; 8 nucleotides line up with TRBD1. CDR1 and CDR2 from the germline V gene are SGHDT and YYEEEE. The CDR3 spans 14 residues. J lost 8 bases, V lost 6 bases, and 12 bases had no gene match. The CDR3 nucleotides are TGTGCCAGCATGATCGGCAGGGGGCTGTTAGGCTACACCTTC. Translation gives CASMIGRGLLGYTF.

The V call is TRBV5-4, the J call TRBJ2-7, with 9 bases that match TRBD1. The CDR3 is made up of 16 amino acids. Germline-derived CDR1 and CDR2 are SGHNT and YYREEE (reference sequence). Trimming cost V 4 bases and J 6 bases; bases outside gene matches: 14. The chain's CDR3 is CASSQPPTGGLGEQYF. CDR3 DNA: TGTGCCAGCAGCCAACCTCCGACAGGGGGGTTGGGCGAGCAGTACTTC.

The rearrangement uses TRBV27 and TRBJ1-4; no reliable D call. From germline, CDR1 is MNHEY and CDR2 SMNVEV (reference sequence). The V and J ends lost 0 bases and 3 bases respectively, with 8 bases between them. CDR3 length equals 15 residues. Here the CDR3 DNA reads TGTGCCAGCAGTTTATCCCGACTCTCTAATGAAAAACTGTTTTTT. Its translation: CASSLSRLSNEKLFF.

The chain has TRBV27 and TRBJ2-3; 10 nucleotides agree with TRBD2. CDR1 and CDR2 (germline): MNHEY, SMNVEV (reference sequence). Trimming removed 9 bases from V and 1 base from J; junction bases left unmatched: 13. The length of the CDR3 is 17 residues. The CDR3 reads CARSPKGLAGGTDTQYF. In DNA, the CDR3 is TGTGCCAGATCCCCCAAGGGGCTAGCGGGGGGCACAGATACGCAGTATTTT.

This chain uses TRBV25-1 with TRBJ1-1, with unresolved D. With 3 bases removed from V and 3 bases from J, the gap between germline ends came to 8 bases. CDR1 and CDR2 (germline): MGHDK, SYGVNS. This CDR3 has 13 residues. The CDR3 sequence: CASSDLEDTEAFF. DNA of the CDR3: TGTGCCAGCAGTGATCTGGAGGACACTGAAGCTTTCTTT.

The rearrangement uses TRBV13 and TRBJ2-5; perhaps TRBD1 as D (6 bases). The CDR3 length is 16 residues. Trimming shortened V by 1 base and J by 0 bases, and 12 bases separated the two germline ends. Germline V gives CDR1 PRHDT, CDR2 FYEKMQ (reference sequence). The CDR3 is CASSLVGPGDQETQYF. The CDR3 DNA follows: TGTGCCAGCAGCTTAGTTGGGCCAGGGGACCAAGAGACCCAGTACTTC. Full variable domain (missing parts from reference TRBV13 and TRBJ2-5): AAGVIQSPRHLIKEKRETATLKCYPIPRHDTVYWYQQGPGQDPQFLISFYEKMQSDKGSIPDRFSAQQFSDYHSELNMSSLELGDSALYFCASSLVGPGDQETQYFGPGTRLLVL.

The table lists this clone with a few counts. The CDR3 DNA follows: TGTGCCAGCAGCGTAGCAGGGGCCACTGAAGCTTTCTTT. Protein product: CASSVAGATEAFF. V is TRBV9 and J is TRBJ1-1; perhaps TRBD1 as D (6 bases). The CDR3 totals 13 residues. The V gene lost 0 bases and the J gene lost 4 bases, with 7 bases spanning the gap. CDR1 SGDLS and CDR2 YYNGEE come from the germline V gene.

The CDR3 DNA is TGTGCCAGCAACCCGCTAGAAGAGACCCAGTACTTC. It specifies CASNPLEETQYF. V gene TRBV2 combines with J gene TRBJ2-5; no firm D call. This CDR3 comprises 12 residues. The germline V gene has CDR1 SNHLY and CDR2 FYNNEI. The V and J ends lost 7 bases and 3 bases respectively, with 9 bases between them.

The chain carries TRBV30 and TRBJ1-3, with D perhaps matching TRBD1 (6 bases). This CDR3 spans 15 amino acids. Germline V gene sequence: CDR1 GTSNPN, CDR2 SVGIG (reference sequence). V lost 7 bases to trimming and J lost 0 bases, with 16 bases between them. CDR3 bases: TGTGCCTACCTCCTAAGGGGGAACTCTGGAAACACCATATATTTT. Its translation is CAYLLRGNSGNTIYF. Full variable domain (rest looked up from reference TRBV30 and TRBJ1-3): SQTIHQWPATLVQPVGSPLSLECTVEGTSNPNLYWYRQAAGRGLQLLFYSVGIGQISSEVPQNLSASRPQDRQFILSSKKLLLSDSGFYLCAYLLRGNSGNTIYFGEGSWLTVV.

V and J are TRBV28 and TRBJ2-3; 7 bases are a match to TRBD1. This CDR3 region has 16 residues. J lost 1 base, V lost 3 bases, and 7 bases had no gene match. Looked up from germline, CDR1 is MDHEN and CDR2 is SYDVKM. The CDR3 is CASSFRQGHGTDTQYF. The CDR3 coding sequence is TGTGCCAGCAGTTTTAGACAGGGCCATGGCACAGATACGCAGTATTTT.

The genes are TRBV6-6 and TRBJ1-2; 8 bases map to TRBD1. The germline V gene encodes CDR1 MNHNY and CDR2 SVGAGI (reference sequence). This CDR3 has 16 amino acids. V shed 0 bases, J shed 4 bases, and the junction held 7 bases outside the gene matches. The CDR3 loop is CASSYSPGGVSYGYTF. In DNA form, the CDR3 reads TGTGCCAGCAGTTACTCGCCAGGGGGCGTCAGCTATGGCTACACCTTC.

J is TRBJ1-5 and V is TRBV7-3; tentatively, D is TRBD1 (5 bases). V was trimmed by 5 bases and J by 4 bases, leaving 9 bases between them. This CDR3 has 13 amino acids. Germline CDR1 reads SGHTA; CDR2 reads FQGTGA. The CDR3, as DNA: TGTGCCAGCAGCGCGACAGATAATCAGCCCCAGCATTTT. Its protein product is CASSATDNQPQHF.

The rearrangement links TRBV7-2 to TRBJ2-3; weak D call: TRBD2 (7 bases). This CDR3 has 13 amino acids. Trimming left V 9 bases short and J 5 bases short, with 15 bases between. CDR1 and CDR2 (germline): SGHTA, FQGNSA. CDR3 sequence: CAREGGPGDTQYF. The CDR3 coding sequence is TGTGCCAGGGAGGGGGGGCCGGGAGATACGCAGTATTTT.

The CDR3 here is CASSEDLVGTDTQYF. As DNA, the CDR3 is TGTGCCAGCAGTGAAGACCTAGTTGGCACAGATACGCAGTATTTT. The genes are TRBV2 and TRBJ2-3; D unresolved. This CDR3 comprises 15 residues. V shed 1 base and J shed 1 base, with 9 bases lying between them. The germline V gene has CDR1 SNHLY and CDR2 FYNNEI.

The chain employs TRBV30 and TRBJ2-1; weak D call: TRBD1 (5 bases). Trimming left V 0 bases short and J 5 bases short, with 8 bases between. Per germline, CDR1 GTSNPN and CDR2 SVGIG (reference sequence). This CDR3 has 13 residues. The CDR3 coding sequence is TGTGCCTGGAGTGTGGCCAGGGACAATGAGCAGTTCTTC. It yields the protein CAWSVARDNEQFF.

This clone was seen a single time. The chain links TRBV5-4 to TRBJ2-5; TRBD2 matches at 14 bases. This CDR3 contains 17 residues. Losses at the gene ends were 2 bases for V and 2 bases for J; bases not matched to a gene: 5. Per the germline V gene, CDR1 is SGHNT and CDR2 is YYREEE (reference sequence). The DNA of the CDR3 is TGTGCCAGCAGCTTACCGGGACTAGCGGGAGTACAAGAGACCCAGTACTTC. Translating it yields CASSLPGLAGVQETQYF.

In this sample, this clone turned up once. The chain carries TRBV2 and TRBJ2-7; the D gene is possibly TRBD2 (5 bases). Looked up from germline, CDR1 is SNHLY and CDR2 is FYNNEI. This CDR3 comprises 13 residues. V shed 5 bases and J shed 7 bases, with 15 bases lying between them. CDR3 sequence (DNA): TGTGCCAGCAGTCCGGACGGGCGCGGGGAGCAGTACTTC. It translates to CASSPDGRGEQYF.

The chain uses TRBV9 and TRBJ2-7, with TRBD1 matching over 10 bases. The J segment lost 3 bases and the V segment lost 4 bases, leaving 4 bases of the junction unmatched. The CDR3 sequence is 14 residues long. Germline CDR1 and CDR2: SGDLS and YYNGEE. The CDR3 region is CASSSGTGVYEQYF. DNA for the CDR3: TGTGCCAGCAGCTCTGGGACAGGGGTCTACGAGCAGTACTTC.

This chain joins TRBV2 and TRBJ2-6, with 13 bases aligning to TRBD2. V dropped 6 bases and J dropped 3; count of bases not matched to a gene: 2. Germline CDR1 is SNHLY and CDR2 is FYNNEI. This CDR3 spans 16 amino acids. The CDR3 loop is CASRRLAGGGANVLTF. The CDR3, as DNA: TGTGCCAGCAGGAGACTAGCGGGAGGTGGGGCCAACGTCCTGACTTTC.

This clone was counted a single time. The chain employs TRBV19 and TRBJ1-2; 8 bases line up with TRBD1. CDR1 is LNHDA, CDR2 SQIVND, per germline (reference sequence). After removal of 4 bases from V and 3 bases from J, the junction contained 7 bases not matched to a gene. This CDR3 contains 15 residues. The chain's CDR3 is CASSRTGGTDYGYTF. The CDR3 DNA follows: TGTGCCAGTAGTAGAACAGGGGGGACGGACTATGGCTACACCTTC.

The gene calls are TRBV6-4 and TRBJ2-3, with a tentative D call TRBD2 (6 bases). This CDR3 region has 15 residues. Germline V gene data show CDR1 as MRHNA and CDR2 as SNTAGT. Trimming removed 3 bases from V and 0 bases from J, with 10 bases in between. The CDR3 sequence is CASSELADSTDTQYF. In DNA form, the CDR3 reads TGTGCCAGCAGTGAACTAGCCGATAGCACAGATACGCAGTATTTT.

The chain recombines TRBV6-5 with TRBJ2-2; 9 bases fit TRBD1. CDR1 is MNHEY and CDR2 is SVGAGI in the germline V gene. With V trimmed by 7 bases and J by 6 bases, 9 bases remained unmatched. The CDR3 totals 15 residues. CDR3 nucleotides: TGTGCCAGCACCCTGGGGGACAGGGACGCCGGGGAGCTGTTTTTT. Its translation: CASTLGDRDAGELFF.

This rearrangement joins TRBV5-1 to TRBJ1-2, with unresolved D. V was clipped by 0 bases and J by 0 bases, with 12 bases between them. This CDR3 has 16 residues. The germline V gene has CDR1 SGHRS and CDR2 YFSETQ. The CDR3 coding sequence is TGCGCCAGCAGCTTGGGGTTACAGATTGCTAACTATGGCTACACCTTC. This translates into CASSLGLQIANYGYTF.

A single count supports this clone. J is TRBJ1-5 and V is TRBV5-6; possible D gene TRBD1, 6 bases. Germline CDR1 and CDR2: SGHDT and YYEEEE. The CDR3 is 17 residues long. V was pared by 4 bases and J by 3 bases, with 20 bases between. The CDR3 bases are TGTGCCAGCAGCCCGGGGGGGGGCGGGGGTTACAATCAGCCCCAGCATTTT. It yields the protein CASSPGGGGGYNQPQHF.

The CDR3 nucleotides are TGTGCCTGGAGTGTCGAGGGCGTCGATGGCTACACCTTC. Protein sequence: CAWSVEGVDGYTF. The genes are TRBV30 and TRBJ1-2; no firm D call. The germline gives CDR1 GTSNPN, CDR2 SVGIG (reference sequence). CDR3 length: 13 amino acids. Trimming took off 0 bases at V and 6 bases at J, with 11 bases between the two ends.

This chain connects TRBV19 to TRBJ1-5; 7 bases line up with TRBD1. Germline CDR1 and CDR2: LNHDA and SQIVND (reference sequence). This CDR3 is 12 amino acids long. J was trimmed by 7 bases and V by 8 bases; bases with no gene match: 5. This CDR3 is CASRTGGQPQHF. The CDR3 DNA reads TGTGCCAGTCGGACAGGTGGGCAGCCCCAGCATTTT.

The table lists this clone with a few counts. The genes are TRBV30 and TRBJ1-2, with TRBD1 matching 7 bases. The CDR3 contains 13 residues. CDR1 and CDR2 (germline): GTSNPN, SVGIG (reference sequence). The J segment lost 8 bases and the V segment lost 3 bases, leaving 9 bases of the junction unmatched. The DNA of the CDR3 is TGTGCCTGGAGCGAGCAACAGGGGCGCGGCTACACCTTC. It is translated as CAWSEQQGRGYTF.

This rearrangement joins TRBV12-2 to TRBJ1-2. TRBV12-2 is listed as a pseudogene. The CDR3 covers 16 residues. The CDR3 DNA reads TGTGCAAGTCGCTTTAGTGATCGGAGGAGAAACTATGGCTACACCTTC. Protein: CASRFSDRRRNYGYTF.